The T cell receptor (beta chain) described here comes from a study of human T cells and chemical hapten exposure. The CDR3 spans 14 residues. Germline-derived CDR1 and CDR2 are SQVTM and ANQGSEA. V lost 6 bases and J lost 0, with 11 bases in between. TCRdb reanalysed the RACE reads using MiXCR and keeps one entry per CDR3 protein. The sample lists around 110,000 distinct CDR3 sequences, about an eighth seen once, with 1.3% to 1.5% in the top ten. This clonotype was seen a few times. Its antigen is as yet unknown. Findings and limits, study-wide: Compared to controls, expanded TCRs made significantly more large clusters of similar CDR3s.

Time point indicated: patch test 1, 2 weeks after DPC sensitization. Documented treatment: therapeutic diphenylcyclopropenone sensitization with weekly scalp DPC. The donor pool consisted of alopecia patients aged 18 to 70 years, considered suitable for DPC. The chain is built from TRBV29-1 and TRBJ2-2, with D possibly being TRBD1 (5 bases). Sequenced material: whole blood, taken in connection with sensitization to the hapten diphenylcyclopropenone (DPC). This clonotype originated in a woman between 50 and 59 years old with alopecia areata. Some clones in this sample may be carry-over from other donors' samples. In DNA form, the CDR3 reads TGCAGCGTGGTACCAGGGACGAACACCGGGGAGCTGTTTTTT. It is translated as CSVVPGTNTGELFF.